This note documents a single T cell receptor beta chain sequence. Its antigen is unknown. This sample was included in a study of primary melanoma T cells and metastatic recurrence. Turning to the study itself: Tumors were T2–T4 primary melanomas thicker than 1 mm. Study-level findings and limits: A T-cell-mediated antitumor response in primary melanoma was only suggested.

Patients with resected primary melanoma were considered at risk of metastatic recurrence. Sequencing was performed with immunoSEQ multiplex PCR; in TCRdb, only in-frame clones are kept and a portion is missing. The table includes about 200 clones, 65% to 90% detected once. The length of the CDR3 is 14 residues. Per the germline V gene, CDR1 is SGHNT and CDR2 is YENEEA. Trimming stripped 3 bases from V and 4 bases from J, with 11 bases between. V is TRBV11-3 and J is TRBJ2-3; D is unresolved. Sequenced material: melanoma tumor tissue. This receptor was obtained from a human donor with melanoma. The chain's CDR3 is CASSFPGRSDTQYF. The CDR3 DNA reads as TGTGCCAGCAGCTTTCCCGGACGTTCAGATACGCAGTATTTT.